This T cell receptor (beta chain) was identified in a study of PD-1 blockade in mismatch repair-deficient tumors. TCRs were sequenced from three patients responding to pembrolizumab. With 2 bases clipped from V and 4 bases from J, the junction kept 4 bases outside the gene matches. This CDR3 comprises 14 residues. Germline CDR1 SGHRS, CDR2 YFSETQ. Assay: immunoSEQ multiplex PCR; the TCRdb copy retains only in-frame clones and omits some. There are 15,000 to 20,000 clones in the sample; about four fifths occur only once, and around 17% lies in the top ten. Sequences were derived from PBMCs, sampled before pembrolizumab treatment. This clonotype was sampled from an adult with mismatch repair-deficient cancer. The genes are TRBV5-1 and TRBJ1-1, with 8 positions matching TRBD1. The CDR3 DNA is TGCGCCAGCAGCTTTGGTACAGGGGGCACTGAAGCTTTCTTT. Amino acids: CASSFGTGGTEAFF.